Following are 25 T cell receptor beta chains from one sample sequenced in a study of T cell responses to AZD1222 COVID-19 vaccine. The data were produced by immunoSEQ multiplex PCR, yet TCRdb's version contains in-frame clones alone and is incomplete. This sample has roughly 140,000 clones, with 87% found just once. Sample: peripheral blood, taken 28 days after the second AZD1222 dose. The origin of the receptors is an adult who received the AZD1222 COVID-19 vaccine.

The chain combines TRBV5-4 with TRBJ1-2; 11 positions agree with TRBD1. The V and J ends lost 3 bases and 8 bases, in that order; junction bases with no gene match: 12. Germline V gene data show CDR1 as SGHNT and CDR2 as YYREEE (reference sequence). The CDR3 consists of 16 residues. This CDR3 reads CASSSNPGQGAAGYTF. The CDR3, as DNA: TGTGCCAGCAGCTCTAACCCTGGACAGGGGGCTGCGGGCTACACCTTC.

The CDR3 bases are TGTGCCAGCTCACCATTTCCGGGTTCTCTGTACGAGCAGTACTTC. Translation gives CASSPFPGSLYEQYF. V gene TRBV18 combines with J gene TRBJ2-7; D call uncertain. The germline CDR1 and CDR2 sequences are KGHSH and LQKENI. The CDR3 length is 15 residues. V lost 2 bases, J lost 4 bases, and 15 bases lay in between. Together with reference TRBV18 and TRBJ2-7, the CDR3 gives the full variable domain: NAGVMQNPRHLVRRRGQEARLRCSPMKGHSHVYWYRQLPEEGLKFMVYLQKENIIDESGMPKERFSAEFPKEGPSILRIQQVVRGDSAAYFCASSPFPGSLYEQYFGPGTRLTVT.

The chain recombines TRBV3-1 (or the pseudogene TRBV3-2) with TRBJ2-7, with a weak D call TRBD2 (6 bases). The CDR3 is 17 amino acids. CDR1 and CDR2 from the germline V gene are LGHDT and YNNKEL (reference sequence). V was clipped by 0 bases and J by 5 bases, with 20 bases between them. The CDR3 reads CASSQDRPKVEGHEQYF. The CDR3 DNA reads as TGTGCCAGCAGCCAAGATCGACCTAAGGTGGAGGGGCACGAGCAGTACTTC.

CDR3 bases: TGTGCCAGCAGACCGCAGGGGGCGCCTGGAAACACCATATATTTT. This encodes CASRPQGAPGNTIYF. V usage is TRBV7-9 and J usage is TRBJ1-3; 8 bases map to TRBD1. V gave up 6 bases and J gave up 2 bases; unmatched junction bases: 6. This CDR3 has 15 residues. The V gene's germline CDR1 is SEHNR and CDR2 FQNEAQ (reference sequence).

V and J are TRBV9 and TRBJ1-4, with 10 positions matching TRBD1. Germline V gene lookup returns CDR1 SGDLS and CDR2 YYNGEE. Losses at the gene ends were 4 bases for V and 7 bases for J; bases not matched to a gene: 7. The CDR3 consists of 15 residues. The CDR3 DNA sequence: TGTGCCAGCAGCCCCCGACAGGGGGCGCTTGAAAAACTGTTTTTT. It encodes CASSPRQGALEKLFF.

V and J are TRBV6-2 or TRBV6-3 and TRBJ2-5, with 7 bases fitting TRBD2. Germline lookup yields CDR1 MNHEY and CDR2 SVGEGT. The CDR3 is 13 amino acids. V lost 5 bases and J lost 1; bases outside the gene matches: 1. The CDR3 DNA sequence: TGTGCCAGCAGTAGCGGGACCCAAGAGACCCAGTACTTC. Translating gives CASSSGTQETQYF.

The chain has TRBV5-1 and TRBJ1-3; the D gene is possibly TRBD1 (5 bases). The ends were cut back, 4 bases at V and 0 bases at J, with 17 bases in the middle. This CDR3 region has 17 residues. In germline, CDR1 is SGHRS, CDR2 YFSETQ. This CDR3 reads CASSPTGTGDSGNTIYF. The CDR3 region has the DNA TGCGCCAGCAGCCCTACCGGGACTGGAGACTCTGGAAACACCATATATTTT.

The CDR3: CSVASGRYNEQFF. In DNA, the CDR3 is TGCAGCGTTGCTAGCGGGAGATACAATGAGCAGTTCTTC. The rearrangement uses TRBV29-1 and TRBJ2-1, with TRBD2 matching over 10 bases. Germline V gene lookup returns CDR1 SQVTM and CDR2 ANQGSEA. J lost 4 bases, V lost 4 bases, and 1 base had no gene match. This CDR3 contains 13 residues.

The chain couples TRBV7-3 to TRBJ1-1; TRBD1 is a possible D gene (5 bases). Trimming pared 2 bases from V and 1 base from J, leaving 14 bases between. The CDR3 length is 16 residues. CDR1 and CDR2 from the germline V gene are SGHTA and FQGTGA. The CDR3 sequence is CASSLGGGISNTEAFF. DNA for the CDR3: TGTGCCAGCAGCTTAGGGGGTGGGATTTCGAACACTGAAGCTTTCTTT. The full variable domain, with the rest looked up from reference TRBV7-3 and TRBJ1-1, is GAGVSQTPSNKVTEKGKYVELRCDPISGHTALYWYRQSLGQGPEFLIYFQGTGAADDSGLPNDRFFAVRPEGSVSTLKIQRTERGDSAVYLCASSLGGGISNTEAFFGQGTRLTVV.

J is TRBJ2-2 and V is TRBV9; D is perhaps TRBD2 (5 bases). Between the trimmed V and J ends, which lost 5 bases and 2 bases, there was a span of 7 bases. The CDR3 runs 13 residues. Germline values: CDR1 SGDLS, CDR2 YYNGEE. CDR3 residues: CASRAGNTGELFF. The CDR3 DNA is TGTGCCAGCAGGGCGGGTAACACCGGGGAGCTGTTTTTT.

The chain joins TRBV10-2 to TRBJ1-1, with 7 bases that match TRBD1. V lost 7 bases to trimming and J lost 3 bases; unmatched junction nucleotides: 8. CDR1 WSHSY and CDR2 SAAADI come from the germline V gene. The CDR3 is 14 residues long. The CDR3 spells CASKFGTVDTEAFF. The CDR3 coding sequence is TGCGCCAGCAAGTTCGGGACAGTCGACACTGAAGCTTTCTTT.

This chain connects TRBV20-1 to TRBJ2-7; no reliable D call. The CDR3 is 11 amino acids. CDR1 DFQATT and CDR2 SNEGSKA come from the germline V gene (reference sequence). Trimming took 1 base from V and 6 from J, leaving 7 bases between them. CDR3 sequence reads: CSARGVGEQYF. The DNA for the CDR3 is TGCAGTGCTAGAGGGGTAGGCGAGCAGTACTTC.

The V gene is TRBV9, the J gene TRBJ2-2; 13 bases fit TRBD2. CDR1 and CDR2 (germline): SGDLS, YYNGEE. The CDR3 length is 15 residues. V dropped 4 bases and J dropped 4; count of bases not matched to a gene: 1. The CDR3 nucleotides are TGTGCCAGCAGCTGGACTAGCGGGGGCACCGGGGAGCTGTTTTTT. It codes for CASSWTSGGTGELFF.

The genes are TRBV28 and TRBJ1-6; D may be TRBD1 (6 bases). This CDR3 is built from 19 residues. Germline V CDR1 and CDR2: MDHEN, SYDVKM. With 7 bases removed from V and 1 base from J, the gap between germline ends came to 23 bases. The CDR3 coding sequence is TGTGCCAGCACTAACCGGGACACACTAAGGTCTTCCTATAATTCACCCCTCCACTTT. Translation: CASTNRDTLRSSYNSPLHF.

CDR3 bases: TGTGCCAGCAGTGAAGTGGGTAATGAGCAGTTCTTC. This translates into CASSEVGNEQFF. The J gene is TRBJ2-1, the V gene TRBV2; D remains unclear. Per the germline V gene, CDR1 is SNHLY and CDR2 is FYNNEI. The CDR3 runs to 12 residues. V gave up 1 base and J gave up 7 bases, with 5 bases separating them. The complete variable domain, with remaining parts taken from reference TRBV2 and TRBJ2-1, reads EPEVTQTPSHQVTQMGQEVILRCVPISNHLYFYWYRQILGQKVEFLVSFYNNEISEKSEIFDDQFSVERPDGSNFTLKIRSTKLEDSAMYFCASSEVGNEQFFGPGTRLTVL.

This clone was seen only a few times. The V and J genes are TRBV7-3 and TRBJ1-1; tentative D call: TRBD1 (5 bases). V gave up 4 bases and J gave up 7 bases, with 13 bases separating them. This CDR3 has 13 residues. CDR1 SGHTA and CDR2 FQGTGA come from the germline V gene. This chain's CDR3 is CASSYSPGNEAFF. CDR3 in DNA: TGTGCCAGCAGCTACTCCCCAGGGAATGAAGCTTTCTTT.

The CDR3 sequence: CASSHDRGRNQPQHF. Written as DNA, the CDR3 is TGTGCCAGCAGCCATGACAGGGGTCGCAATCAGCCCCAGCATTTT. V usage is TRBV28 and J usage is TRBJ1-5; 8 bases are a match to TRBD1. The germline V gene encodes CDR1 MDHEN and CDR2 SYDVKM. V dropped 6 bases and J dropped 2; count of bases not matched to a gene: 6. The CDR3 length is 15 residues.

CDR3 protein: CATREDTQYF. Written as DNA, the CDR3 is TGTGCCACCCGGGAGGATACGCAGTATTTT. The gene calls are TRBV21-1 and TRBJ2-3; TRBD2, the table's D call, lacks a check against the DNA. TRBV21-1 counts as a pseudogene. This CDR3 contains 10 residues.

V and J are TRBV4-3 and TRBJ1-1, with unresolved D. This CDR3 comprises 13 residues. Between the trimmed V and J ends, which lost 1 base and 1 base, there was a span of 4 bases. In germline, CDR1 is LGHNA, CDR2 YSLEER. CDR3 nucleotides: TGCGCCAGCAGCCAAGTAGGGAACACTGAAGCTTTCTTT. Amino acids: CASSQVGNTEAFF.

V and J are TRBV19 and TRBJ1-2; TRBD1 aligns across 9 bases. Trimming cost V 8 bases and J 4 bases; bases outside gene matches: 8. The germline V gene encodes CDR1 LNHDA and CDR2 SQIVND (reference sequence). The CDR3 has 14 residues. CDR3 in DNA: TGTGCCAGTTCGGACAGGGGCACCGGCTATGGCTACACCTTC. Its protein is CASSDRGTGYGYTF.

V and J are TRBV7-9 and TRBJ1-2; a possible D gene is TRBD1 (5 bases). The CDR3 length is 13 residues. The germline gives CDR1 SEHNR, CDR2 FQNEAQ (reference sequence). V dropped 3 bases and J dropped 7 bases, with 12 bases sitting between them. This CDR3 is CASSLRRDVGYTF. The DNA of the CDR3 is TGTGCCAGCAGCTTGCGCCGGGACGTTGGCTACACCTTC.

The chain joins TRBV2 to TRBJ2-3; 12 bases fit TRBD2. From germline, CDR1 is SNHLY and CDR2 FYNNEI. The J segment lost 5 bases and the V segment lost 6 bases, leaving 6 bases of the junction unmatched. The CDR3 runs 15 residues. CDR3 sequence: CASSARLAGEDTQYF. CDR3 nucleotides: TGTGCCAGCAGCGCCAGACTAGCGGGAGAAGATACGCAGTATTTT.

This chain links TRBV19 with TRBJ2-1, with 7 bases that match TRBD1. The CDR3 totals 14 residues. V shed 5 bases, J shed 5 bases, and the junction held 6 bases outside the gene matches. Germline CDR1 is LNHDA and CDR2 is SQIVND (reference sequence). CDR3 in amino acids: CASSDEGAHNEQFF. In DNA form, the CDR3 reads TGTGCCAGTAGTGACGAGGGGGCCCACAATGAGCAGTTCTTC.

This chain uses TRBV5-1 with TRBJ1-1; unclear D gene. Germline V gene data show CDR1 as SGHRS and CDR2 as YFSETQ. The CDR3 is made up of 15 amino acids. Between the trimmed V and J ends, which lost 0 bases and 4 bases, there was a span of 13 bases. CDR3 nucleotide sequence: TGCGCCAGCAGCTTGGATGGGAGATCGGGCACTGAAGCTTTCTTT. Amino acids: CASSLDGRSGTEAFF.

The chain combines TRBV11-2 with TRBJ2-1; D is perhaps TRBD2 (6 bases). The CDR3 is made up of 19 amino acids. The germline CDR1 and CDR2 sequences are SGHAT and FQNNGV. Trimming left V 0 bases short and J 0 bases short, with 18 bases between. The CDR3 spells CASSLDRGWGTSSYNEQFF. CDR3 sequence (DNA): TGTGCCAGCAGCTTAGATCGGGGGTGGGGCACGAGCTCCTACAATGAGCAGTTCTTC.